The 29 T cell receptor beta chains in this list originate from one sample, sequenced in a study of regulatory T cells in long-lasting Graves disease. Researchers made TCR beta libraries by using iRepertoire HTBI primers and running Arm-PCR on CDR3 regions. TCRdb processed the multiplex PCR reads anew with MiXCR; each CDR3 protein has one entry. In the table there are 350,000 to 500,000 distinct CDR3 sequences, around 17% of which are singletons. The time point denotes: newly diagnosed GD, antithyroid drugs for less than 3 months. PBMC RNA served as the TCR library source. The same data also went into a second study, on T cells in Graves' hyperthyroidism and ophthalmopathy.

This specimen consisted of peripheral blood mononuclear cells (PBMCs), obtained at new diagnosis, from a patient treated with antithyroid drugs. These receptors originate from a woman between 18 and 29 years old with Graves disease.

In this sample, this clonotype turned up many times. The chain recombines TRBV6-1 with TRBJ2-2; D is possibly TRBD1 or TRBD2 (5 bases each). The germline gives CDR1 MNHNS, CDR2 SASEGT. The CDR3 covers 12 residues. Trimming pared 11 bases from V and 3 bases from J, leaving 10 bases between. CDR3 loop: CAVGTDTGELFF. The CDR3 region has the DNA TGTGCCGTGGGGACGGACACCGGGGAGCTGTTTTTT.

This clonotype occurred a few times. The rearrangement uses TRBV2 and TRBJ2-3; possibly TRBD1 for D (6 bases). Germline V CDR1 and CDR2: SNHLY, FYNNEI. CDR3 length: 13 amino acids. V gave up 8 bases and J gave up 2 bases, with 11 bases separating them. The CDR3 protein is CASSTGNTDTQYF. The CDR3 nucleotides are TGTGCCAGCTCTACAGGGAACACAGATACGCAGTATTTT.

At least ten counts were recorded for this clonotype. The J gene is TRBJ2-5, the V gene TRBV7-2; 11 bases match TRBD2. Germline V CDR1 and CDR2: SGHTA, FQGNSA. The length of the CDR3 is 16 residues. Unmatched junction bases numbered 6, after V lost 5 bases and J lost 1 base. The DNA of the CDR3 is TGTGCCAGCAGCCCAAGACTAGCGGGATTCCAAGAGACCCAGTACTTC. It encodes CASSPRLAGFQETQYF.

In its sample, this clonotype was seen once. This chain uses TRBV14 with TRBJ2-7, with D possibly being TRBD1 (5 bases). The CDR3 spans 14 residues. Germline CDR1 reads SGHDN; CDR2 reads FVKESK. With 0 bases removed from V and 2 bases from J, the gap between germline ends came to 8 bases. The CDR3 protein is CASSQEEGAYEQYF. CDR3 nucleotide sequence: TGTGCCAGCAGCCAAGAGGAAGGGGCCTACGAGCAGTACTTC. Looking up the rest from reference TRBV14 and TRBJ2-7 gives the full variable domain: EAGVTQFPSHSVIEKGQTVTLRCDPISGHDNLYWYRRVMGKEIKFLLHFVKESKQDESGMPNNRFLAERTGGTYSTLKVQPAELEDSGVYFCASSQEEGAYEQYFGPGTRLTVT.

There are a few counts of this clonotype. The gene calls are TRBV28 and TRBJ2-7; D could derive from TRBD1 or TRBD2 (5 bases each). The germline gives CDR1 MDHEN, CDR2 SYDVKM. The V end lost 3 bases, the J end lost 2 bases, and 11 bases lay between the germline ends. This CDR3 contains 14 residues. CDR3 residues: CASSLRGLTYEQYF. The DNA of the CDR3 is TGTGCCAGCAGTTTGAGGGGTCTGACCTACGAGCAGTACTTC.

The chain carries TRBV20-1 and TRBJ2-5; no definite D call. The CDR3 sequence is 14 residues long. With 6 bases removed from V and 0 bases from J, the gap between germline ends came to 14 bases. Germline values: CDR1 DFQATT, CDR2 SNEGSKA (reference sequence). In DNA, the CDR3 is TGCAGTGCACCAATTCACTGGTACCAAGAGACCCAGTACTTC. This encodes CSAPIHWYQETQYF.

The DNA for the CDR3 is TGCAGCGTTGGGGGACAAGGGCGGGACTCGGGCTACACCTTC. Translated, it gives CSVGGQGRDSGYTF. J is TRBJ1-2 and V is TRBV29-1; D may be TRBD1 (6 bases). Deletions cut 4 bases from V and 8 bases from J, with 20 bases between. The germline CDR1 and CDR2 sequences are SQVTM and ANQGSEA. This CDR3 has 14 amino acids.

This clonotype was recorded many times. This chain uses TRBV20-1 with TRBJ2-7; 8 nucleotides align to TRBD2. Trimming removed 3 bases from V and 6 bases from J; junction bases left unmatched: 10. CDR3 size: 14 residues. Germline V gene sequence: CDR1 DFQATT, CDR2 SNEGSKA (reference sequence). The CDR3 loop is CSASRTSYEGEQYF. The CDR3 DNA reads TGCAGTGCTAGCCGGACTAGCTATGAGGGCGAGCAGTACTTC.

This clonotype came up many times. V is TRBV18 and J is TRBJ1-6, with no clear D. Germline lookup yields CDR1 KGHSH and CDR2 LQKENI. The V end lost 2 bases, the J end lost 5 bases, and 7 bases lay between the germline ends. The CDR3 is 14 amino acids. The CDR3 DNA reads TGTGCCAGCTCACCAGGGAGGGATAATTCACCCCTCCACTTT. Amino acids: CASSPGRDNSPLHF.

V gene TRBV20-1 combines with J gene TRBJ1-5; D remains unclear. CDR3 length equals 13 residues. Germline values: CDR1 DFQATT, CDR2 SNEGSKA (reference sequence). Trimming pared 5 bases from V and 0 bases from J, leaving 8 bases between. In nucleotides, the CDR3 is TGCAGTGCTGGGGAGAGTAGCAATCAGCCCCAGCATTTT. It translates to CSAGESSNQPQHF.

This clonotype was seen many times. The V call is TRBV6-1, the J call TRBJ2-7; D is perhaps TRBD1 (7 bases). CDR1 and CDR2 from the germline V gene are MNHNS and SASEGT. This CDR3 comprises 15 residues. Trimming removed 7 bases from V and 3 bases from J, with 19 bases in between. For the CDR3, the DNA is TGTGCCAGCAAAGTCGGGGGACAGAACCTCTACGAGCAGTACTTC. The encoded protein is CASKVGGQNLYEQYF.

This clonotype has ten or more counts. The rearrangement joins TRBV2 to TRBJ2-7, with a weak D call TRBD2 (6 bases). Germline V lookup: CDR1 SNHLY, CDR2 FYNNEI. The CDR3 sequence is 15 residues long. The V gene lost 10 bases and the J gene lost 5 bases, with 24 bases spanning the gap. The CDR3 bases are TGTGCCACTAAAGTCAGGCCCGGCCAGCGGGACGAGCAGTACTTC. Its translation: CATKVRPGQRDEQYF.

Ten or more counts support this clonotype. The V and J genes are TRBV5-1 and TRBJ2-7, with TRBD1 matching 7 bases. The CDR3 covers 13 residues. CDR1 and CDR2 from the germline V gene are SGHRS and YFSETQ. Trimming at V came to 0 bases and at J to 6 bases, leaving 3 bases not matched to a gene. The CDR3 DNA reads as TGCGCCAGCAGCTTGGAGAGGACAGGCGAGCAGTACTTC. This codes for CASSLERTGEQYF.

In this sample, this clonotype turned up once. The CDR3: CASSDAGPVTDTQYF. In DNA, the CDR3 is TGTGCCAGCAGCGACGCGGGACCGGTCACAGATACGCAGTATTTT. The chain couples TRBV4-2 to TRBJ2-3, with a possible D match to TRBD2 (6 bases). V dropped 5 bases and J dropped 2 bases, with 14 bases sitting between them. The CDR3 has 15 amino acids. Germline V gene lookup returns CDR1 LGHNA and CDR2 YNFKEQ.

This clonotype was recorded many times. The chain combines TRBV7-9 with TRBJ2-2; 7 nucleotides match TRBD1. The trim removed 8 bases at V and 0 bases at J, leaving 3 bases unmatched. In germline, CDR1 is SEHNR, CDR2 FQNEAQ (reference sequence). The CDR3 extends over 14 amino acids. The CDR3 sequence is CASSGTANTGELFF. The CDR3 bases are TGTGCCAGCTCAGGGACAGCGAACACCGGGGAGCTGTTTTTT.

This clonotype was counted ten times or more. The CDR3: CASSSENIQYF. In DNA, the CDR3 is TGTGCCAGCAGTTCCGAGAACATTCAGTACTTC. The chain links TRBV28 to TRBJ2-4; D unresolved. With 4 bases removed from V and 7 bases from J, the gap between germline ends came to 5 bases. The CDR3 extends over 11 amino acids. Germline-derived CDR1 and CDR2 are MDHEN and SYDVKM.

Turning to this clonotype: A much larger clone differs from this one at a single base, so this may be a read error. The chain links TRBV28 to TRBJ2-3; tentatively, D is TRBD2 (5 bases). This CDR3 is 16 amino acids long. Per the germline V gene, CDR1 is MDHEN and CDR2 is SYDVKM. The CDR3 loop reads CVSSWESRANTDTQYF. For the CDR3, the DNA is TGTGTCAGCAGTTGGGAGAGTAGGGCTAACACAGATACGCAGTATTTT.

This clonotype was counted ten times or more. The chain recombines TRBV7-9 with TRBJ2-1; D perhaps matches TRBD1 (6 bases). V lost 5 bases and J lost 11, with 13 bases in between. CDR3 length equals 12 residues. CDR1 and CDR2 from the germline V gene are SEHNR and FQNEAQ (reference sequence). CDR3 sequence: CASSQARDKQFF. In nucleotides, the CDR3 is TGTGCCAGCAGCCAAGCCCGGGACAAGCAGTTCTTC. Complete variable domain (other parts from reference TRBV7-9 and TRBJ2-1): DTGVSQNPRHKITKRGQNVTFRCDPISEHNRLYWYRQTLGQGPEFLTYFQNEAQLEKSRLLSDRFSAERPKGSFSTLEIQRTEQGDSAMYLCASSQARDKQFFGPGTRLTVL.

The gene calls are TRBV18 and TRBJ2-7; D gene ambiguous. V lost 2 bases, J lost 2 bases, and 10 bases lay in between. This CDR3 has 14 amino acids. Germline values: CDR1 KGHSH, CDR2 LQKENI. The CDR3 sequence: CASSPNPETYEQYF. CDR3 nucleotides: TGTGCCAGCTCACCAAATCCGGAAACCTACGAGCAGTACTTC.

This clonotype was counted many times. CDR3 residues: CASSLIRGRVNEQFF. DNA for the CDR3: TGTGCCAGCAGCTTAATCCGCGGGAGGGTAAATGAGCAGTTCTTC. The chain carries TRBV7-9 and TRBJ2-1; TRBD2 matches 9 bases. Trimming cost V 2 bases and J 7 bases; bases outside gene matches: 6. Germline CDR1 reads SEHNR; CDR2 reads FQNEAQ (reference sequence). CDR3 length: 15 amino acids.

Of note for this clonotype: Since a far larger clone is one base different, this is likely a read error. V gene TRBV7-8 combines with J gene TRBJ2-3; TRBD2 matches at 7 bases. The CDR3 totals 14 residues. Per the germline V gene, CDR1 is SGHVS and CDR2 is FQNEAQ. The CDR3 loop reads CASSLLAATDAQYF. The CDR3 coding sequence is TGTGCCAGCAGCTTACTAGCGGCCACAGATGCGCAGTATTTT.

The CDR3 spells CSVGMSANQPQHF. The CDR3 DNA sequence: TGCAGCGTTGGAATGAGCGCCAATCAGCCCCAGCATTTT. This sequence joins TRBV29-1 and TRBJ1-5; D gene uncertain. Germline lookup yields CDR1 SQVTM and CDR2 ANQGSEA. Trimming took 4 bases from V and 3 from J, leaving 10 bases between them. The CDR3 length is 13 residues.

CDR3 residues: CSVEYGANTGELFF. CDR3 coding DNA: TGCAGCGTTGAGTACGGGGCGAACACCGGGGAGCTGTTTTTT. The chain combines TRBV29-1 with TRBJ2-2, with a weak D call TRBD2 (5 bases). CDR1 and CDR2 from the germline V gene are SQVTM and ANQGSEA. The CDR3 contains 14 residues. Trimming took off 3 bases at V and 0 bases at J, with 8 bases between the two ends.

At least ten counts were recorded for this clonotype. The chain has TRBV5-5 and TRBJ2-5, with TRBD2 as a possible D gene (6 bases). The CDR3 spans 14 residues. V shed 1 base and J shed 1 base, with 8 bases lying between them. Per the germline V gene, CDR1 is SGHKS and CDR2 is YYEKEE (reference sequence). The DNA for the CDR3 is TGTGCCAGCAGCTTGAGGGGACTCCAAGAGACCCAGTACTTC. It is translated as CASSLRGLQETQYF.

In its sample, this clonotype was seen many times. V is TRBV11-3 and J is TRBJ2-1, with 7 bases aligning to TRBD1. Trimming cost V 0 bases and J 7 bases; bases outside gene matches: 9. CDR1 and CDR2 from the germline V gene are SGHNT and YENEEA. CDR3 length: 16 residues. CDR3 nucleotide sequence: TGTGCCAGCAGCTTAGACGGGACAGCCTCGATGAATGAGCAGTTCTTC. Translating gives CASSLDGTASMNEQFF.

This clonotype was counted only a few times. This chain connects TRBV7-2 to TRBJ1-6, with D hard to call. Trimming pared 5 bases from V and 6 bases from J, leaving 20 bases between. CDR1 is SGHTA and CDR2 is FQGNSA in the germline V gene. CDR3 length: 17 amino acids. CDR3 residues: CASSPPRGSAPNSPLHF. The CDR3 coding sequence is TGTGCCAGCAGCCCCCCCCGGGGTTCGGCCCCTAATTCACCCCTCCACTTT.

This chain joins TRBV9 and TRBJ1-4; D is undetermined. The CDR3 contains 13 residues. Germline V gene lookup returns CDR1 SGDLS and CDR2 YYNGEE. Trimming cost V 4 bases and J 7 bases, with 11 bases left between them. The CDR3: CASSSRLGEKLFF. Written as DNA, the CDR3 is TGTGCCAGCAGCTCTCGTTTGGGTGAAAAACTGTTTTTT.

The J gene is TRBJ2-7, the V gene TRBV18; 8 bases line up with TRBD1. The CDR3 length is 15 residues. Germline V gene sequence: CDR1 KGHSH, CDR2 LQKENI. V dropped 3 bases and J dropped 6; count of bases not matched to a gene: 10. CDR3 coding DNA: TGTGCCAGCTCACCTCTTACGACAGGGGCCCCCGAGCAGTACTTC. Translation gives CASSPLTTGAPEQYF.

This clonotype was observed many times. The V gene is TRBV7-2, the J gene TRBJ2-7; the D is unclear. Per the germline V gene, CDR1 is SGHTA and CDR2 is FQGNSA. The CDR3 extends over 12 amino acids. The germline V and J ends were trimmed by 4 bases and 3 bases, with 7 bases remaining between them. The CDR3 spells CASSSPHYEQYF. Here the CDR3 DNA reads TGTGCCAGCAGCTCCCCCCACTACGAGCAGTACTTC. The variable domain in full, completed from reference TRBV7-2 and TRBJ2-7, reads GAGVSQSPSNKVTEKGKDVELRCDPISGHTALYWYRQSLGQGLEFLIYFQGNSAPDKSGLPSDRFSAERTGGSVSTLTIQRTQQEDSAVYLCASSSPHYEQYFGPGTRLTVT.